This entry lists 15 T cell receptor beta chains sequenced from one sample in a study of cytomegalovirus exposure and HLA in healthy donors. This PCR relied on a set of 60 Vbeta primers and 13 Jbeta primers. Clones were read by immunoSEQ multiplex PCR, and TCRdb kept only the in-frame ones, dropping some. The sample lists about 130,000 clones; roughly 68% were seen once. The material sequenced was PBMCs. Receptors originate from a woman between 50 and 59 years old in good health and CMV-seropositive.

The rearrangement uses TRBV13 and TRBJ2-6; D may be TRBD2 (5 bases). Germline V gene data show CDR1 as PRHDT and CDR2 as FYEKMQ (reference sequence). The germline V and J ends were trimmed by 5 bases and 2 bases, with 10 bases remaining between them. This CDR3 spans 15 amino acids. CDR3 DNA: TGTGCCAGCAGCCTTGGACTGACTGGGGCCAACGTCCTGACTTTC. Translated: CASSLGLTGANVLTF.

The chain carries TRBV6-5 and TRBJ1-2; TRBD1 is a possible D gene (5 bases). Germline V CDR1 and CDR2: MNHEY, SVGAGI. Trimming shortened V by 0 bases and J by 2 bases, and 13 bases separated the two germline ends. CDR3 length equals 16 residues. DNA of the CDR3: TGTGCCAGCAGTTACTCCCCGACAGTTCCCAACTATGGCTACACCTTC. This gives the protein CASSYSPTVPNYGYTF.

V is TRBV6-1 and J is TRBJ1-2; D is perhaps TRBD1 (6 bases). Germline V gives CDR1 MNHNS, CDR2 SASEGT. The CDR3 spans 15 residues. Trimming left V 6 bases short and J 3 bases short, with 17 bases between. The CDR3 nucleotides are TGTGCCAGCAGCCGAAAGGCCAGGGGCCACTATGGCTACACCTTC. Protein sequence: CASSRKARGHYGYTF.

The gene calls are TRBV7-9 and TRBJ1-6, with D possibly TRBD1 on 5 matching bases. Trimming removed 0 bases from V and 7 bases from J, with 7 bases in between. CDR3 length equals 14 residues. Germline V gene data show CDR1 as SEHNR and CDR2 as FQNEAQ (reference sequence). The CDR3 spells CASSLAAGNSPLHF. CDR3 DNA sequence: TGTGCCAGCAGCTTAGCGGCAGGGAATTCACCCCTCCACTTT.

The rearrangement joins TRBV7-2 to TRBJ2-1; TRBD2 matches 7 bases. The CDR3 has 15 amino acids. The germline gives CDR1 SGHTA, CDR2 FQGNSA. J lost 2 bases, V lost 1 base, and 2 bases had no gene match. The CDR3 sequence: CASSLEAGPYNEQFF. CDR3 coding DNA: TGTGCCAGCAGCTTAGAAGCGGGGCCCTACAATGAGCAGTTCTTC.

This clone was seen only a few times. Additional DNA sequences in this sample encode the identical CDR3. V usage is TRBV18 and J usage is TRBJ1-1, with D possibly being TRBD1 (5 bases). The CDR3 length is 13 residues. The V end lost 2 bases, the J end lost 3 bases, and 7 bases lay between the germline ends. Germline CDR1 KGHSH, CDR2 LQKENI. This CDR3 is CASSPGGDTEAFF. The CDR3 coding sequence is TGTGCCAGCTCACCAGGGGGGGACACTGAAGCTTTCTTT.

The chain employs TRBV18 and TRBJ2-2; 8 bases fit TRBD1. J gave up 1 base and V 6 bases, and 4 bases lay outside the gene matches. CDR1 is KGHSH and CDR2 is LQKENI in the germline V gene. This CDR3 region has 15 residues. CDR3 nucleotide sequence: TGTGCCAGCTCCCCCGGGACAGGGAACACCGGGGAGCTGTTTTTT. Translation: CASSPGTGNTGELFF.

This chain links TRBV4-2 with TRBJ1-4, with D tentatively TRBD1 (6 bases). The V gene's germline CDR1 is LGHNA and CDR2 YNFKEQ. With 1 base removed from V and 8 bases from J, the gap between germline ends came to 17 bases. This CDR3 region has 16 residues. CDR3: CASSQVGSTGKEKLFF. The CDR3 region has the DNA TGTGCCAGCAGCCAAGTCGGTTCGACAGGAAAAGAAAAACTGTTTTTT.

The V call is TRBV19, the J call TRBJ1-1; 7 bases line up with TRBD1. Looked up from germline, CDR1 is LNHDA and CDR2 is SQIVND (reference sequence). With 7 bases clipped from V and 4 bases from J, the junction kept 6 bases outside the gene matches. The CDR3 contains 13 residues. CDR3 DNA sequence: TGTGCCAGTACCGACAGGGCCGGCACTGAAGCTTTCTTT. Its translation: CASTDRAGTEAFF. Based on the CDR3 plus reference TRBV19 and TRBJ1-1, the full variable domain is DGGITQSPKYLFRKEGQNVTLSCEQNLNHDAMYWYRQDPGQGLRLIYYSQIVNDFQKGDIAEGYSVSREKKESFPLTVTSAQKNPTAFYLCASTDRAGTEAFFGQGTRLTVV.

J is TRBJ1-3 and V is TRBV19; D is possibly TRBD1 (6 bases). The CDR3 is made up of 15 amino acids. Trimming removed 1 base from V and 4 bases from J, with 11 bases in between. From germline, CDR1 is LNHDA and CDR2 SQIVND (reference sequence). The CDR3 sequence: CASSIATGPGNTIYF. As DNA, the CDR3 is TGTGCCAGTAGTATAGCCACAGGGCCCGGAAACACCATATATTTT.

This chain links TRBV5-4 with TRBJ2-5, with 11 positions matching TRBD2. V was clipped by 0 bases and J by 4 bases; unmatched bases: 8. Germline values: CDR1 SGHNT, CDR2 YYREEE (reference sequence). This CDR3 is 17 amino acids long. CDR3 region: CASSLAIWGTSGETQYF. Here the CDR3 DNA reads TGTGCCAGCAGCTTGGCTATTTGGGGGACTAGCGGAGAGACCCAGTACTTC. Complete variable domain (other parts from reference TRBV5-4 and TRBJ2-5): ETGVTQSPTHLIKTRGQQVTLRCSSQSGHNTVSWYQQALGQGPQFIFQYYREEENGRGNFPPRFSGLQFPNYSSELNVNALELDDSALYLCASSLAIWGTSGETQYFGPGTRLLVL.

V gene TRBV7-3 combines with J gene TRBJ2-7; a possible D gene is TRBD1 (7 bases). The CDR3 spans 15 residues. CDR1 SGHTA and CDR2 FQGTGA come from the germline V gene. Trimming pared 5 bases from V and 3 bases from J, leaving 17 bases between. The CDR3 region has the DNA TGTGCCAGCAGCCCGCAGGGGGGCACCCACTACGAGCAGTACTTC. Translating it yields CASSPQGGTHYEQYF.

The CDR3 is CASSQDIGTDTQYF. The CDR3 DNA reads TGCGCCAGCAGCCAAGATATCGGGACAGATACGCAGTATTTT. The chain joins TRBV4-1 to TRBJ2-3; D remains ambiguous. Looked up from germline, CDR1 is MGHRA and CDR2 is YSYEKL. V lost 0 bases and J 3 bases, leaving 7 bases between the germline ends. The CDR3 has 14 amino acids.

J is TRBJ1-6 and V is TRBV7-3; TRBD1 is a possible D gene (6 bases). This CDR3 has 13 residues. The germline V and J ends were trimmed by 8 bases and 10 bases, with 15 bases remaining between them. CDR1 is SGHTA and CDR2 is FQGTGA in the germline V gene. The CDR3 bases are TGTGCCAGCGCACAGGGACGAGGCTCACCCCTCCACTTT. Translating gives CASAQGRGSPLHF.

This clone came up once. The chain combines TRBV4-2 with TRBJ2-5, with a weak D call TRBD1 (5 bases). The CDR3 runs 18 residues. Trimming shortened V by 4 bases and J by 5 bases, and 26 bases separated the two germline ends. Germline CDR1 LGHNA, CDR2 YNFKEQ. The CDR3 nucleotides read TGTGCCAGCAGCCTGACTTGGGGCGACTGGGAAGAGGTCGAGACCCAGTACTTC. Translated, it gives CASSLTWGDWEEVETQYF.